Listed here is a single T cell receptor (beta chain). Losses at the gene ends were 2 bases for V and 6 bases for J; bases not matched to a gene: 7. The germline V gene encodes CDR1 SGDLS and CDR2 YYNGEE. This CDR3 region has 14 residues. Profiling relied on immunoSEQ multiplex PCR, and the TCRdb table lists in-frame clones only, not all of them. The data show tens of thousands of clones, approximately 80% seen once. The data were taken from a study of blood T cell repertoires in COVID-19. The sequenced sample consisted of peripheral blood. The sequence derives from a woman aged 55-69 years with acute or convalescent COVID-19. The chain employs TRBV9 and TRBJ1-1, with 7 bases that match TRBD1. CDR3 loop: CASSVGTVTPEAFF. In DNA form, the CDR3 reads TGTGCCAGCAGCGTCGGGACAGTGACGCCTGAAGCTTTCTTT.